This T cell receptor beta chain was identified in a study of T cell responses to AZD1222 COVID-19 vaccine. Findings and caveats of the study: Only a handful of AZD1222 recipients, several in all, had baseline seropositivity. There were vaccine-associated CD4 TCRs across spike, dominant at 160-218 and 743-854.

Assay: immunoSEQ multiplex PCR; the TCRdb copy retains only in-frame clones and omits some. The sample records 50,000 to 65,000 clones, 86% being singletons. Note on this clone: Its target is not known.

There are 15 residues in the CDR3. Germline CDR1 reads LNHDA; CDR2 reads SQIVND (reference sequence). The V end was cut by 9 bases, the J end by 9 bases, with 26 bases between. This rearrangement joins TRBV19 to TRBJ1-2, with D perhaps TRBD1 (5 bases). The specimen was peripheral blood, collected 28 days after the second AZD1222 dose. The receptor was derived from an adult who received the AZD1222 COVID-19 vaccine. The CDR3 loop reads CASRDGPSSAISYTF. In DNA form, the CDR3 reads TGTGCCAGCAGGGACGGACCGTCTTCGGCTATCAGCTACACCTTC.